This paragraph covers one T cell receptor (beta chain) sequence. Its specificity is not known. An end of the junction does not agree with germline; a read error may underlie this. This entry comes from a study of T cells in Graves' hyperthyroidism and ophthalmopathy. General observations from the study: Ophthalmopathy was separated from stable hyperthyroidism by a 13 V-J model.

Regions amplified from RNA transcripts were the TCR beta CDR3 regions. Carried out on the TCR CDR3, a first-round RT-PCR used the HTBI primer set. TCRdb re-analysed the multiplex PCR reads in MiXCR, keeping a single row per CDR3 protein. The sample yields approximately 270,000 distinct CDR3 sequences, about 14% seen once. Recently diagnosed hyperthyroidism of less than 2 months' duration affected patients aged 18 to 65. Diagnosis rested on symptoms, serum thyroxine and TRAb, thyroid ultrasound, and orbital computed tomography. PBMCs were derived from about 9.1 ml fresh peripheral blood. The CDR3 length is 13 residues. In germline, CDR1 is MGHDK, CDR2 SYGVNS.

This receptor was obtained from a woman aged 40-49 years with Graves' hyperthyroidism that later progressed to Graves' ophthalmopathy. Sequenced sample: blood. V usage is TRBV25-1 and J usage is TRBJ2-5, with D maybe TRBD1 (5 bases). Written as DNA, the CDR3 is TGTGCCGGCAGTTTCAATACAGGCCAGACCCAGTACTTC. Translation: CAGSFNTGQTQYF.